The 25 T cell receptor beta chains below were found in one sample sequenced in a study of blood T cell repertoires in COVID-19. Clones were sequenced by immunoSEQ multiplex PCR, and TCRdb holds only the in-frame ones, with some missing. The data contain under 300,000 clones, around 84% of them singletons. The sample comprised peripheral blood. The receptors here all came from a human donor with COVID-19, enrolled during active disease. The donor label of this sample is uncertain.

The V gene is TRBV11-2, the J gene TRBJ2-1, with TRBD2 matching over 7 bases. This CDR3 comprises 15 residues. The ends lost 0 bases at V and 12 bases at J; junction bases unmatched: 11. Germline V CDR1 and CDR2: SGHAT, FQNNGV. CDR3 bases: TGTGCCAGCAGCTTAGAAGGGACTATGCCTCTGGGGCAGTTCTTC. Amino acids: CASSLEGTMPLGQFF.

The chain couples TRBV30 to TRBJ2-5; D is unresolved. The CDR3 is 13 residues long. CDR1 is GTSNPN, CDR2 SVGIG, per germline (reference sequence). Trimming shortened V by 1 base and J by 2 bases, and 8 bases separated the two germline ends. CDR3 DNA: TGTGCCTGGAGTGGGGCGCTTCAAGAGACCCAGTACTTC. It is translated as CAWSGALQETQYF.

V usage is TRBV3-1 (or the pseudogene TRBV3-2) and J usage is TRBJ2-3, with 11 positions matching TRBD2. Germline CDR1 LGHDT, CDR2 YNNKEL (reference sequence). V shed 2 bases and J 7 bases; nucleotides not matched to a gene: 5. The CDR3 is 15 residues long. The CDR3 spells CASSQQLAGVHTQYF. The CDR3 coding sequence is TGTGCCAGCAGCCAACAACTAGCGGGAGTTCATACGCAGTATTTT.

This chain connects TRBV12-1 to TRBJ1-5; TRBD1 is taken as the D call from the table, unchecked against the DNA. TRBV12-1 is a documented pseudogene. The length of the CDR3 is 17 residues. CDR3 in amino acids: CASSPRGTGVFNQPQHF. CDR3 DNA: TGTGCCAGCAGCCCCCGGGGGACAGGGGTTTTCAATCAGCCCCAGCATTTT.

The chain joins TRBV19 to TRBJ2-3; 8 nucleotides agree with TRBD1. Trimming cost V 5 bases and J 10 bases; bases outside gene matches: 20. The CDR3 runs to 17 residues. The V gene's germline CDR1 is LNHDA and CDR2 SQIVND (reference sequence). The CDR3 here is CASSSAHGTGGVRAQYF. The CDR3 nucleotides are TGTGCCAGTAGTTCCGCTCACGGGACAGGAGGGGTGAGAGCGCAGTATTTT.

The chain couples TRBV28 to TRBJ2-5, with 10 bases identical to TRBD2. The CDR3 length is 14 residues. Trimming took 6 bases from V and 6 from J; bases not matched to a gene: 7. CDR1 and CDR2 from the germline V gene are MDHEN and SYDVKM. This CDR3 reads CASSPPSGSQTQYF. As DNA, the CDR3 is TGTGCCAGCAGCCCCCCTAGCGGGAGCCAGACCCAGTACTTC. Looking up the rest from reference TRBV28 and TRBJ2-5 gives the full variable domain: DVKVTQSSRYLVKRTGEKVFLECVQDMDHENMFWYRQDPGLGLRLIYFSYDVKMKEKGDIPEGYSVSREKKERFSLILESASTNQTSMYLCASSPPSGSQTQYFGPGTRLLVL.

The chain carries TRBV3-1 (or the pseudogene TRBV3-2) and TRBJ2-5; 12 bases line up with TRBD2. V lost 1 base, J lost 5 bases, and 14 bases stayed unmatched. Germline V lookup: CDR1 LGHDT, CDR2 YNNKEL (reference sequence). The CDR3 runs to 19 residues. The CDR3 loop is CASSQGLAGDGMARETQYF. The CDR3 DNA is TGTGCCAGCAGCCAAGGACTAGCGGGAGATGGGATGGCCAGGGAGACCCAGTACTTC.

The DNA of the CDR3 is TGCGCCAGCAGCCAAGACAGGGGTCCTGCATATGGCTACACCTTC. It translates to CASSQDRGPAYGYTF. The rearrangement joins TRBV4-3 to TRBJ1-2, with D maybe TRBD1 (6 bases). V lost 0 bases to trimming and J lost 5 bases, with 13 bases between them. In germline, CDR1 is LGHNA, CDR2 YSLEER. There are 15 residues in the CDR3.

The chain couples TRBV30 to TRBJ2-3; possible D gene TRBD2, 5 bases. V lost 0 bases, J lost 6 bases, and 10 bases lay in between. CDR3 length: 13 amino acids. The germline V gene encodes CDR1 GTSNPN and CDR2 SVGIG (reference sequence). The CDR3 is CAWSVRGPDTQYF. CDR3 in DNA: TGTGCCTGGAGTGTGCGAGGGCCGGATACGCAGTATTTT. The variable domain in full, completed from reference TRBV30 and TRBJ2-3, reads SQTIHQWPATLVQPVGSPLSLECTVEGTSNPNLYWYRQAAGRGLQLLFYSVGIGQISSEVPQNLSASRPQDRQFILSSKKLLLSDSGFYLCAWSVRGPDTQYFGPGTRLTVL.

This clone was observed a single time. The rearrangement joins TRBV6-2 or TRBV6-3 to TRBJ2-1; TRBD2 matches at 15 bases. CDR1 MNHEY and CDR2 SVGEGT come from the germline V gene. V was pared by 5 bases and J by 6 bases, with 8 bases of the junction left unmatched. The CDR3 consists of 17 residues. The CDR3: CASSGTSGRRTFNEQFF. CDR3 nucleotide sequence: TGTGCCAGCAGTGGGACTAGCGGGAGGCGAACGTTCAATGAGCAGTTCTTC.

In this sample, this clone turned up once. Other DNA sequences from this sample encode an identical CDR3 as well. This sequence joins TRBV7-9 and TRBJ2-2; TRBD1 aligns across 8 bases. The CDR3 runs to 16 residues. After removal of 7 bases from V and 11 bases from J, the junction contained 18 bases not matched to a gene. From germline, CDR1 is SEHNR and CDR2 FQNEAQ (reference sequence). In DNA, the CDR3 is TGTGCCAGCAACCCACGAGAGGGACAGGACCGCGGAGAGCTGTTTTTT. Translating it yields CASNPREGQDRGELFF. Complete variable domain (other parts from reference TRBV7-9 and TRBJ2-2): DTGVSQNPRHKITKRGQNVTFRCDPISEHNRLYWYRQTLGQGPEFLTYFQNEAQLEKSRLLSDRFSAERPKGSFSTLEIQRTEQGDSAMYLCASNPREGQDRGELFFGEGSRLTVL.

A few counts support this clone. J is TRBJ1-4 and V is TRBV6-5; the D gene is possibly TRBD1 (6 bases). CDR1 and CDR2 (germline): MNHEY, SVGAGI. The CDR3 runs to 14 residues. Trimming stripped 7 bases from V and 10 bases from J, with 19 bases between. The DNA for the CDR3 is TGTGCCAGCACCGAAAGGAGAGCAGGGGCAAAACTGTTTTTT. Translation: CASTERRAGAKLFF.

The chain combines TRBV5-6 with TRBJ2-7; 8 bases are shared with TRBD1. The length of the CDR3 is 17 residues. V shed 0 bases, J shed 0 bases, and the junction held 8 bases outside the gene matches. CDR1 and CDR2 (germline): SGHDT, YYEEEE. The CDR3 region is CASSLEFGQGFSYEQYF. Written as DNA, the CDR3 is TGTGCCAGCAGCTTGGAATTTGGACAGGGCTTCTCCTACGAGCAGTACTTC.

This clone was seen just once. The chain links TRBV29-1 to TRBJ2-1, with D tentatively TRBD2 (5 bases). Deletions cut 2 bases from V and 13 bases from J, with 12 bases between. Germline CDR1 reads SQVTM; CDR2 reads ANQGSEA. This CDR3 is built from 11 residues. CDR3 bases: TGCAGCGTTGAACCCCGGGAAGGACAGTTCTTC. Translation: CSVEPREGQFF.

The DNA of the CDR3 is TGTGCCATCAGTGAGCCGTCTAGCGGGAGGGCTTCGGGATCCGTTTGGTCTGGGGCCAACGTCCTGACTTTC. It encodes CAISEPSSGRASGSVWSGANVLTF. The V gene is TRBV10-3, the J gene TRBJ2-6; TRBD2 agrees at 12 bases. The CDR3 is 24 amino acids. Trimming took 2 bases from V and 1 from J; bases not matched to a gene: 21. Germline assignment: CDR1 ENHRY and CDR2 SYGVKD.

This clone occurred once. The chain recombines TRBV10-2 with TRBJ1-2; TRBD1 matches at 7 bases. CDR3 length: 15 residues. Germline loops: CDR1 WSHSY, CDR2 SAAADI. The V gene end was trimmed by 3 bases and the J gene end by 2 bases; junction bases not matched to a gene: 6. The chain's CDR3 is CASSEQTGLNYGYTF. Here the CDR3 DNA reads TGCGCCAGCAGTGAACAGACAGGGTTGAACTATGGCTACACCTTC.

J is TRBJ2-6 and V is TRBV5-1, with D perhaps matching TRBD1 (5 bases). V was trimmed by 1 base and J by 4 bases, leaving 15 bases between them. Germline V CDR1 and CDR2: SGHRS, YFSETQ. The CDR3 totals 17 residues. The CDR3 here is CASSLNARVRGANVLTF. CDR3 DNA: TGCGCCAGCAGCTTGAACGCCAGGGTCAGAGGGGCCAACGTCCTGACTTTC.

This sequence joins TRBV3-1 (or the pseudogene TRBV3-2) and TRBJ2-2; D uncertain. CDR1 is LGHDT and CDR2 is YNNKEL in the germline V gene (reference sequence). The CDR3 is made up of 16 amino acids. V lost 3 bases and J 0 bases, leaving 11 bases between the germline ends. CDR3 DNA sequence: TGTGCCAGCAGCCACAAATCCAGGTCGAACACCGGGGAGCTGTTTTTT. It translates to CASSHKSRSNTGELFF.

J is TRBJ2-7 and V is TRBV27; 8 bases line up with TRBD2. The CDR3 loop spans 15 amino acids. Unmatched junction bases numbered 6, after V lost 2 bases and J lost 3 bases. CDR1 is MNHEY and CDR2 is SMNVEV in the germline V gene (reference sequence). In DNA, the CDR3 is TGTGCCAGCAGTTTAAGAGCGGGAGTTTACTACGAGCAGTACTTC. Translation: CASSLRAGVYYEQYF.

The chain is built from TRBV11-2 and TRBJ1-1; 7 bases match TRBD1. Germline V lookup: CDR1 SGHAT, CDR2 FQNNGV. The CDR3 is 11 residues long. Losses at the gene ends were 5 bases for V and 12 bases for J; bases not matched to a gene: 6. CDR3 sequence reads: CASSPGTATFF. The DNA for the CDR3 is TGTGCCAGCAGCCCCGGGACAGCAACTTTCTTT. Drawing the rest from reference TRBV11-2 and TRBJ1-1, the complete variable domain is EAGVAQSPRYKIIEKRQSVAFWCNPISGHATLYWYQQILGQGPKLLIQFQNNGVVDDSQLPKDRFSAERLKGVDSTLKIQPAKLEDSAVYLCASSPGTATFFGQGTRLTVV.

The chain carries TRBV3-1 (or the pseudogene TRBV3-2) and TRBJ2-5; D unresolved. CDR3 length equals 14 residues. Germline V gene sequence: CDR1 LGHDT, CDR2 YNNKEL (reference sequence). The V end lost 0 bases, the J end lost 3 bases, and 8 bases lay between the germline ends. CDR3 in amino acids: CASSQEPGKETQYF. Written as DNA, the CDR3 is TGTGCCAGCAGCCAAGAGCCGGGTAAAGAGACCCAGTACTTC.

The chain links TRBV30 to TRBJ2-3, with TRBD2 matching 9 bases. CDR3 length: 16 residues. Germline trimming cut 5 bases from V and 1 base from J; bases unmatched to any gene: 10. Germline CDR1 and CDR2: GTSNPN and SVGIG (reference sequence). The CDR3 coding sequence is TGTGCCTGGGGAAGGTCGGTAGCGGGGGGCACAGATACGCAGTATTTT. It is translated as CAWGRSVAGGTDTQYF.

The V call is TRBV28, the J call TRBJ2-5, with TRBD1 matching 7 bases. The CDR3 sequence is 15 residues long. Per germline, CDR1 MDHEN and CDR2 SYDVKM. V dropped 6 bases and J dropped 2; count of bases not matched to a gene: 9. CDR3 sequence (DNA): TGTGCCAGCAGGGGCTGGGGGACAGTTCAAGAGACCCAGTACTTC. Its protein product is CASRGWGTVQETQYF.

The CDR3 region has the DNA TGTGCCAGCAGTGAAGTCTTAGCGGGAGGGCGGGATACGCAGTATTTT. Translating gives CASSEVLAGGRDTQYF. The chain has TRBV6-1 and TRBJ2-3, with 11 positions matching TRBD2. CDR1 and CDR2 (germline): MNHNS, SASEGT. V lost 1 base and J lost 6; bases outside the gene matches: 6. This CDR3 region has 16 residues.

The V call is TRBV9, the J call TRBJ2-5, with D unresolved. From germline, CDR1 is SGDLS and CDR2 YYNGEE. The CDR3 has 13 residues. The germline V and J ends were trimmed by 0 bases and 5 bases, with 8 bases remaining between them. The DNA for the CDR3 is TGTGCCAGCAGCGTAGGGTTGAGGGAGACCCAGTACTTC. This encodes CASSVGLRETQYF.